The following is a T cell receptor (beta chain) sequence with its context. The antigen is undetermined. These data originate in a study of CD8 T cells in ankylosing spondylitis. Study-wide results and caveats: Peripheral blood held disease-linked clones only at relatively low frequency, and these were CD8+. Earlier literature documents some of the motif variants in reactive arthritis synovial fluid and blood. Typical of ankylosing spondylitis blood, it appeared, was a TCR beta motif of roughly eight highly homologous variants.

V lost 6 bases to trimming and J lost 6 bases, with 13 bases between them. CDR3 length equals 13 residues. Looked up from germline, CDR1 is MNHEY and CDR2 is SMNVEV (reference sequence). As the method for making TCR beta libraries, quantitative 5'-RACE with molecular barcodes was used. TCRdb re-derived calls from the 5' RACE reads in MiXCR, one entry per CDR3 protein. Among 100,000 to 150,000 distinct CDR3 sequences, 17% were seen once, and the ten largest hold 30% to 35%. The clonotype was recovered from a male donor with ankylosing spondylitis. The chain is built from TRBV27 and TRBJ2-3; no reliable D call. Sequencing was performed on blood, either unsorted or a sorted T cell fraction (not recorded which). The chain's CDR3 is CASSPQLSDTQYF. CDR3 sequence (DNA): TGTGCCAGCAGCCCCCAGCTTTCCGATACGCAGTATTTT.